Presented here are 30 T cell receptor beta chains from one specimen sequenced in a study of CD8 T cells in ankylosing spondylitis. General study points: Characteristic of ankylosing spondylitis blood, it appeared, was a TCR beta motif comprising several highly homologous variants.

From the 5' RACE reads, TCRdb called clonotypes with MiXCR, one entry per CDR3 protein. The sample gives 200,000 to 250,000 distinct CDR3 sequences, approximately 7.4% of which show up once; 12% to 15% is in the top ten. No antigen has been identified for these receptors. The sequencing sample was made of blood, either unsorted or a sorted T cell fraction (not recorded which). All receptors derive from a male donor with ankylosing spondylitis.

This clonotype has at least ten counts. The chain uses TRBV7-9 and TRBJ2-1; 11 bases fit TRBD2. The CDR3 contains 16 residues. V dropped 5 bases and J dropped 4; count of bases not matched to a gene: 7. CDR1 SEHNR and CDR2 FQNEAQ come from the germline V gene (reference sequence). The CDR3, as DNA: TGTGCCAGCAGCCCACTAGCGGGAGAAAGGTACAATGAGCAGTTCTTC. Protein sequence: CASSPLAGERYNEQFF. Looking up the rest from reference TRBV7-9 and TRBJ2-1 gives the full variable domain: DTGVSQNPRHKITKRGQNVTFRCDPISEHNRLYWYRQTLGQGPEFLTYFQNEAQLEKSRLLSDRFSAERPKGSFSTLEIQRTEQGDSAMYLCASSPLAGERYNEQFFGPGTRLTVL.

This clonotype showed up just once. The J gene is TRBJ2-7, the V gene TRBV7-9; no definite D call. Trimming stripped 4 bases from V and 3 bases from J, with 10 bases between. Germline V gives CDR1 SEHNR, CDR2 FQNEAQ (reference sequence). The length of the CDR3 is 13 residues. The CDR3, as DNA: TGTGCCAGCAGCTCCGTCAACTTCTACGAGCAGTACTTC. Protein: CASSSVNFYEQYF.

This clonotype was seen repeatedly, ten times or more. This chain connects TRBV7-9 to TRBJ2-7; D possibly uses TRBD1 or TRBD2 (5 bases each). CDR3 length: 15 amino acids. V lost 5 bases, J lost 0 bases, and 14 bases lay in between. In germline, CDR1 is SEHNR, CDR2 FQNEAQ (reference sequence). Here the CDR3 DNA reads TGTGCCAGCAGCAGCAGGGACCTACTCTCCTACGAGCAGTACTTC. Encoded protein: CASSSRDLLSYEQYF.

Ten or more counts support this clonotype. V and J are TRBV20-1 and TRBJ2-1, with 9 bases that match TRBD1. This CDR3 spans 19 amino acids. Germline CDR1 reads DFQATT; CDR2 reads SNEGSKA (reference sequence). V lost 6 bases, J lost 2 bases, and 20 bases stayed unmatched. CDR3 coding DNA: TGCAGTGCCCCGAGGGGTTATGTATCCGGGACAGGGACCTACAATGAGCAGTTCTTC. Translation: CSAPRGYVSGTGTYNEQFF.

This clonotype was counted many times. The chain has TRBV4-1 and TRBJ2-1; 9 nucleotides match TRBD2. The V segment lost 1 base and the J segment 3 bases; nucleotides outside the gene matches: 4. The CDR3 contains 16 residues. Germline V CDR1 and CDR2: MGHRA, YSYEKL. The CDR3 reads CASSQVGTSSYNEQFF. CDR3 DNA: TGCGCCAGCAGCCAAGTCGGGACTAGCAGCTACAATGAGCAGTTCTTC.

Many counts were recorded for this clonotype. The CDR3 bases are TGTGCCAGCAGGTCCGGGACAGGTTATCAGCCCCAGCATTTT. Encoded protein: CASRSGTGYQPQHF. The J gene is TRBJ1-5, the V gene TRBV12-3 or TRBV12-4, with 8 bases lining up with TRBD1. V lost 6 bases to trimming and J lost 5 bases; unmatched junction nucleotides: 6. The CDR3 runs to 14 residues.

At least ten counts were recorded for this clonotype. The chain uses TRBV2 and TRBJ2-7, with 10 bases aligning to TRBD1. The V segment lost 6 bases and the J segment 2 bases; nucleotides outside the gene matches: 7. Germline V gene lookup returns CDR1 SNHLY and CDR2 FYNNEI. CDR3 length: 15 residues. The DNA for the CDR3 is TGTGCCAGCAGGACGGGACAGGGGCGAGCCTACGAGCAGTACTTC. This gives the protein CASRTGQGRAYEQYF.

Many counts were recorded for this clonotype. The V call is TRBV6-5, the J call TRBJ2-5; D is uncertain. CDR3 length equals 14 residues. Looked up from germline, CDR1 is MNHEY and CDR2 is SVGAGI. The V end lost 5 bases, the J end lost 7 bases, and 17 bases lay between the germline ends. This chain's CDR3 is CASSPSSWKGTQYF. The CDR3 DNA is TGTGCCAGCAGTCCCTCCAGCTGGAAAGGGACCCAGTACTTC.

In its sample, this clonotype was seen many times. J is TRBJ2-3 and V is TRBV7-9, with TRBD2 matching 12 bases. The germline V gene encodes CDR1 SEHNR and CDR2 FQNEAQ (reference sequence). V lost 3 bases to trimming and J lost 2 bases; unmatched junction nucleotides: 6. The CDR3 is 17 amino acids. This chain's CDR3 is CASSFQTSGGFTDTQYF. The CDR3 region has the DNA TGTGCCAGCAGCTTTCAAACTAGCGGGGGGTTCACAGATACGCAGTATTTT.

This clonotype was recorded many times. This rearrangement joins TRBV28 to TRBJ2-3, with D possibly matching TRBD2 (5 bases). The length of the CDR3 is 17 residues. Germline V CDR1 and CDR2: MDHEN, SYDVKM. Trimming left V 3 bases short and J 0 bases short, with 16 bases between. CDR3 loop: CASSLPPAEGSTDTQYF. The DNA for the CDR3 is TGTGCCAGCAGTTTGCCTCCCGCCGAGGGTAGCACAGATACGCAGTATTTT.

This clonotype has ten or more counts. The J gene is TRBJ1-1, the V gene TRBV15; D is unresolved. V was pared by 0 bases and J by 3 bases, with 14 bases between. CDR3 size: 16 residues. The germline V gene encodes CDR1 LNHNV and CDR2 YYDKDF (reference sequence). Here the CDR3 reads CATSRDRLRRDTEAFF. Written as DNA, the CDR3 is TGTGCCACCAGCAGAGATCGGCTCCGGCGGGACACTGAAGCTTTCTTT.

A few counts support this clonotype. The gene calls are TRBV20-1 and TRBJ2-1; no reliable D call. CDR3 size: 13 residues. Trimming removed 3 bases from V and 8 bases from J, with 14 bases in between. The germline V gene has CDR1 DFQATT and CDR2 SNEGSKA (reference sequence). In nucleotides, the CDR3 is TGCAGTGCTAGGGTACTACAAGGCCATGAGCAGTTCTTC. The encoded protein is CSARVLQGHEQFF.

This clonotype was observed many times. The genes are TRBV5-1 and TRBJ1-2; TRBD1 might be the D (5 bases). Germline CDR1 SGHRS, CDR2 YFSETQ. The V gene lost 5 bases and the J gene lost 0 bases, with 23 bases spanning the gap. The CDR3 length is 18 residues. In DNA form, the CDR3 reads TGCGCCAGCAGGACCGAAGAAGCGGGGACCCGAGCTAACTATGGCTACACCTTC. Translated, it gives CASRTEEAGTRANYGYTF.

This clonotype was observed many times. J is TRBJ1-1 and V is TRBV9, with a possible D match to TRBD1 (6 bases). Germline V gives CDR1 SGDLS, CDR2 YYNGEE. The CDR3 has 14 residues. V gave up 3 bases and J gave up 1 base, with 10 bases separating them. The CDR3 loop is CASSETGSNTEAFF. CDR3 coding DNA: TGTGCCAGCAGCGAGACAGGTTCGAACACTGAAGCTTTCTTT.

V gene TRBV28 combines with J gene TRBJ2-7, with 7 bases lining up with TRBD1. The CDR3 has 13 amino acids. Germline lookup yields CDR1 MDHEN and CDR2 SYDVKM. Losses at the gene ends were 9 bases for V and 2 bases for J; bases not matched to a gene: 7. CDR3 DNA sequence: TGTGCCAGTGGAAACAGGGGACCCTACGAGCAGTACTTC. Amino acid sequence: CASGNRGPYEQYF.

There are many counts of this clonotype. This sequence joins TRBV27 and TRBJ1-5; maybe TRBD1 (5 bases). V dropped 2 bases and J dropped 2 bases, with 10 bases sitting between them. Germline loops: CDR1 MNHEY, CDR2 SMNVEV (reference sequence). This CDR3 region has 15 residues. The CDR3 coding sequence is TGTGCCAGCAGTTTAGCAGGGATGGGCAATCAGCCCCAGCATTTT. Residues: CASSLAGMGNQPQHF.

In this sample, this clonotype turned up many times. CDR3 sequence: CASRLAGAGETQYF. The CDR3 DNA sequence: TGTGCCAGCAGGCTAGCGGGAGCCGGAGAGACCCAGTACTTC. The V and J genes are TRBV28 and TRBJ2-5; TRBD2 aligns across 10 bases. Unmatched junction bases numbered 5, after V lost 6 bases and J lost 4 bases. Germline values: CDR1 MDHEN, CDR2 SYDVKM. This CDR3 contains 14 residues.

This rearrangement joins TRBV18 to TRBJ1-2; D is perhaps TRBD1 (5 bases). This CDR3 comprises 14 residues. The V gene's germline CDR1 is KGHSH and CDR2 LQKENI. V lost 2 bases, J lost 4 bases, and 11 bases lay in between. This CDR3 reads CASSPGAGPYGYTF. Written as DNA, the CDR3 is TGTGCCAGCTCACCAGGGGCAGGGCCCTATGGCTACACCTTC.

This clonotype was counted ten times or more. The gene calls are TRBV5-5 and TRBJ2-1; no firm D call. CDR1 is SGHKS, CDR2 YYEKEE, per germline (reference sequence). This CDR3 is built from 9 residues. Trimming pared 7 bases from V and 8 bases from J, leaving 4 bases between. The CDR3 bases are TGTGCCAGCTCGGATGAGCAGTTCTTC. As protein: CASSDEQFF.

The chain recombines TRBV27 with TRBJ2-2; 7 positions agree with TRBD1. Germline V gene sequence: CDR1 MNHEY, CDR2 SMNVEV (reference sequence). V lost 3 bases, J lost 3 bases, and 7 bases stayed unmatched. The CDR3 sequence is 16 residues long. The CDR3 loop is CASSFGPGGYTGELFF. The CDR3 DNA is TGTGCCAGCAGTTTTGGGCCAGGGGGTTACACCGGGGAGCTGTTTTTT.

This clonotype was recorded at least ten times. The chain employs TRBV28 and TRBJ2-7, with 8 bases matching TRBD1. The CDR3 length is 14 residues. V was clipped by 2 bases and J by 2 bases; unmatched bases: 2. The V gene's germline CDR1 is MDHEN and CDR2 SYDVKM. CDR3 nucleotide sequence: TGTGCCAGCAGTTTAACAGGGGGAACCTACGAGCAGTACTTC. Residues: CASSLTGGTYEQYF.

This clonotype came up many times. The chain is built from TRBV5-1 and TRBJ1-6; D remains ambiguous. Germline V CDR1 and CDR2: SGHRS, YFSETQ. This CDR3 spans 16 amino acids. Trimming removed 0 bases at V and 10 bases at J, with 17 bases between. CDR3 sequence: CASSLDREKLGSPLHF. Here the CDR3 DNA reads TGCGCCAGCAGCTTGGATCGAGAGAAGCTAGGGTCACCCCTCCACTTT.

This chain uses TRBV4-2 with TRBJ2-7, with D hard to call. Germline V gene lookup returns CDR1 LGHNA and CDR2 YNFKEQ. This CDR3 has 13 residues. The V end lost 3 bases, the J end lost 3 bases, and 9 bases lay between the germline ends. CDR3 sequence (DNA): TGTGCCAGCAGCCAGAATTTGGGCTACGAGCAGTACTTC. Its protein is CASSQNLGYEQYF.

This clonotype was recorded at least ten times. The chain combines TRBV4-1 with TRBJ2-2, with 9 bases aligning to TRBD1. CDR3 length equals 17 residues. V shed 2 bases, J shed 5 bases, and the junction held 9 bases outside the gene matches. Germline V lookup: CDR1 MGHRA, CDR2 YSYEKL. CDR3 protein: CASSQNAGTGTTGELFF. The CDR3 coding sequence is TGCGCCAGCAGCCAAAACGCCGGGACAGGGACAACCGGGGAGCTGTTTTTT.

This clonotype has ten or more counts. This rearrangement joins TRBV5-1 to TRBJ1-6, with D hard to call. Germline CDR1 is SGHRS and CDR2 is YFSETQ. The CDR3 has 13 residues. V gave up 3 bases and J gave up 6 bases, with 7 bases separating them. CDR3 bases: TGCGCCAGCAGCTGGACCTTTAATTCACCCCTCCACTTT. Amino acid sequence: CASSWTFNSPLHF.

This clonotype has a handful of counts. The chain carries TRBV6-5 and TRBJ1-4; D may be TRBD1 (5 bases). CDR3 size: 15 residues. V lost 3 bases, J lost 5 bases, and 13 bases lay in between. In germline, CDR1 is MNHEY, CDR2 SVGAGI. The CDR3 loop reads CASSYLGGMNEKLFF. DNA for the CDR3: TGTGCCAGCAGTTATTTGGGGGGGATGAATGAAAAACTGTTTTTT.

This clonotype was counted many times. The V and J genes are TRBV27 and TRBJ1-2; D is perhaps TRBD1 (5 bases). Germline V lookup: CDR1 MNHEY, CDR2 SMNVEV (reference sequence). There are 14 residues in the CDR3. With 5 bases removed from V and 5 bases from J, the gap between germline ends came to 15 bases. This chain's CDR3 is CASSPRAGQYGYTF. In DNA, the CDR3 is TGTGCCAGCAGTCCTAGGGCGGGGCAATATGGCTACACCTTC.

The chain uses TRBV5-4 and TRBJ2-2, with 7 bases aligning to TRBD2. The J segment lost 6 bases and the V segment lost 3 bases, leaving 5 bases of the junction unmatched. Per germline, CDR1 SGHNT and CDR2 YYREEE (reference sequence). There are 14 residues in the CDR3. This CDR3 is CASSYKRDPGELFF. Written as DNA, the CDR3 is TGTGCCAGCAGCTATAAGCGGGACCCCGGGGAGCTGTTTTTT. The whole variable domain, filled in from reference TRBV5-4 and TRBJ2-2, reads ETGVTQSPTHLIKTRGQQVTLRCSSQSGHNTVSWYQQALGQGPQFIFQYYREEENGRGNFPPRFSGLQFPNYSSELNVNALELDDSALYLCASSYKRDPGELFFGEGSRLTVL.

This clonotype was seen repeatedly, ten times or more. The rearrangement links TRBV4-3 to TRBJ2-2; tentatively, D is TRBD2 (6 bases). Germline CDR1 LGHNA, CDR2 YSLEER. CDR3 length equals 17 residues. Between the trimmed V and J ends, which lost 0 bases and 0 bases, there was a span of 11 bases. CDR3 sequence reads: CASSQDPRGPNTGELFF. CDR3 bases: TGCGCCAGCAGCCAAGATCCGCGGGGTCCGAACACCGGGGAGCTGTTTTTT.

The rearrangement uses TRBV7-9 and TRBJ2-5, with D perhaps TRBD1 (7 bases). This CDR3 comprises 16 residues. The germline CDR1 and CDR2 sequences are SEHNR and FQNEAQ (reference sequence). Deletions cut 4 bases from V and 3 bases from J, with 18 bases between. Written as DNA, the CDR3 is TGTGCCAGCAGCTCCTCAGACAGGGAGGACAAAGAGACCCAGTACTTC. Translating gives CASSSSDREDKETQYF.